The next 32 T cell receptor beta chains were all read from a single sample in a study of CD4 T cells in relation to SARS-CoV-2 and coronaviruses. TCRdb keeps only in-frame clones here, not all; method: immunoSEQ multiplex PCR. This table has about 35,000 clones, 77% appearing once. The antigens these receptors bind are not known. Sequencing used memory CD4+ T cells from PBMCs, cultured in vitro. These receptors were collected from an adult with COVID-19.

This chain joins TRBV4-3 and TRBJ2-7, with D tentatively TRBD2 (5 bases). Germline V gene sequence: CDR1 LGHNA, CDR2 YSLEER. The length of the CDR3 is 14 residues. Deletions cut 3 bases from V and 2 bases from J, with 11 bases between. The CDR3 DNA follows: TGCGCCAGCAGCCAGGAATGGACTCCCTACGAGCAGTACTTC. This encodes CASSQEWTPYEQYF.

This chain connects TRBV6-1 to TRBJ2-7; 8 nucleotides agree with TRBD2. CDR3 length: 15 amino acids. Germline V lookup: CDR1 MNHNS, CDR2 SASEGT. Germline trimming cut 1 base from V and 3 bases from J; bases unmatched to any gene: 5. CDR3 in DNA: TGTGCCAGCAGTGAAGGGACTAGCAATTTCTACGAGCAGTACTTC. This translates into CASSEGTSNFYEQYF.

DNA for the CDR3: TGTGCCAGCAGCAGGGGACAACTCTACTCCTACGAGCAGTACTTC. Translating gives CASSRGQLYSYEQYF. The chain recombines TRBV6-2 or TRBV6-3 with TRBJ2-7; the D gene is possibly TRBD1 (6 bases). The CDR3 loop spans 15 amino acids. Trimming shortened V by 6 bases and J by 0 bases, and 15 bases separated the two germline ends. Germline V gene data show CDR1 as MNHEY and CDR2 as SVGEGT.

The chain joins TRBV4-1 to TRBJ2-1; tentatively, D is TRBD1 (5 bases). In germline, CDR1 is MGHRA, CDR2 YSYEKL. The V and J ends lost 4 bases and 0 bases respectively, with 13 bases between them. The CDR3 is 16 amino acids. The CDR3, as DNA: TGCGCCAGCAGCCGTCTCAGGGCAAGCTCCTACAATGAGCAGTTCTTC. Translating it yields CASSRLRASSYNEQFF.

The chain is built from TRBV3-1 (or the pseudogene TRBV3-2) and TRBJ2-5; the D gene is possibly TRBD2 (6 bases). The CDR3 length is 13 residues. Trimming removed 4 bases from V and 1 base from J, with 7 bases in between. The germline gives CDR1 LGHDT, CDR2 YNNKEL (reference sequence). The CDR3, as DNA: TGTGCCAGCAGCCTGGGGGGCCAAGAGACCCAGTACTTC. Amino acids: CASSLGGQETQYF.

This sequence joins TRBV5-4 and TRBJ2-2; D unclear. This CDR3 comprises 14 residues. The germline V gene has CDR1 SGHNT and CDR2 YYREEE (reference sequence). Trimming pared 2 bases from V and 2 bases from J, leaving 7 bases between. The DNA of the CDR3 is TGTGCCAGCAGCTTTATCAGTAACACCGGGGAGCTGTTTTTT. Translated: CASSFISNTGELFF.

This clone was counted between two and nine times. The genes are TRBV6-4 and TRBJ2-2; D is unresolved. The CDR3 loop spans 13 amino acids. V was clipped by 0 bases and J by 6 bases, with 5 bases between them. Germline V gene lookup returns CDR1 MRHNA and CDR2 SNTAGT. The CDR3 region has the DNA TGTGCCAGCAGTGACTCCAGCGCCGGGGAGCTGTTTTTT. This translates into CASSDSSAGELFF.

The V and J genes are TRBV2 and TRBJ2-7, with TRBD2 matching over 7 bases. V lost 7 bases, J lost 4 bases, and 10 bases stayed unmatched. Germline V gives CDR1 SNHLY, CDR2 FYNNEI. CDR3 length: 14 amino acids. The CDR3 region is CASIRGGSEYEQYF. The CDR3 coding sequence is TGTGCCAGCATCCGGGGCGGGAGCGAATACGAGCAGTACTTC.

CDR3 bases: TGTGCCAGCAGCCCCACGGGACAGGAGGCCTACGAGCAGTACTTC. Translating it yields CASSPTGQEAYEQYF. V is TRBV28 and J is TRBJ2-7, with 8 bases identical to TRBD1. The germline V gene encodes CDR1 MDHEN and CDR2 SYDVKM. The CDR3 is 15 residues long. V trimming: 6 bases; J trimming: 2 bases; junction bases outside the gene matches: 9.

This clone was counted only a few times. This chain links TRBV2 with TRBJ1-2; the D is unclear. This CDR3 is 12 amino acids long. Per the germline V gene, CDR1 is SNHLY and CDR2 is FYNNEI. V lost 2 bases and J 7 bases, leaving 8 bases between the germline ends. The CDR3 sequence: CASSEPGGGYTF. For the CDR3, the DNA is TGTGCCAGCAGTGAACCGGGAGGTGGCTACACCTTC.

V gene TRBV12-3 or TRBV12-4 combines with J gene TRBJ2-7; D call uncertain. The CDR3 is 13 amino acids. V was clipped by 0 bases and J by 2 bases, with 5 bases between them. CDR3 amino acids: CASSLASPYEQYF. The CDR3 nucleotides are TGTGCCAGCAGTTTAGCCAGTCCCTACGAGCAGTACTTC.

The chain is built from TRBV6-5 and TRBJ2-7; D not certain. V was shortened by 2 bases and J by 0 bases, with 8 bases between the two germline ends. The germline gives CDR1 MNHEY, CDR2 SVGAGI. The CDR3 runs 14 residues. Here the CDR3 DNA reads TGTGCCAGCAGTTACGCGAAGAGCTCCTACGAGCAGTACTTC. It specifies CASSYAKSSYEQYF.

The rearrangement uses TRBV18 and TRBJ2-2; D not certain. Germline V CDR1 and CDR2: KGHSH, LQKENI. This CDR3 has 15 amino acids. The ends were cut back, 3 bases at V and 4 bases at J, with 12 bases in the middle. CDR3 bases: TGTGCCAGCTCACCGGCGGCTCTAGTCACCGGGGAGCTGTTTTTT. Its protein is CASSPAALVTGELFF.

The J gene is TRBJ2-3, the V gene TRBV5-8; the D gene is possibly TRBD2 (7 bases). The germline gives CDR1 SGHTS, CDR2 YDEGEE. V lost 4 bases to trimming and J lost 2 bases, with 20 bases between them. The CDR3 sequence is 17 residues long. The CDR3 coding sequence is TGTGCCAGCAGCATGGCGCGGGGGCAAGAATTCACAGATACGCAGTATTTT. The encoded protein is CASSMARGQEFTDTQYF.

Written as DNA, the CDR3 is TGCGCCAGCAGCCAAGATACCGGGGGCCTGGATACGCAGTATTTT. Its translation: CASSQDTGGLDTQYF. The chain combines TRBV4-1 with TRBJ2-3, with D possibly being TRBD1 or TRBD2 (6 bases each). CDR1 and CDR2 (germline): MGHRA, YSYEKL. Trimming pared 0 bases from V and 6 bases from J, leaving 13 bases between. The CDR3 runs to 15 residues.

This rearrangement joins TRBV19 to TRBJ1-3; no clear D. V was trimmed by 6 bases and J by 0 bases, leaving 9 bases between them. In germline, CDR1 is LNHDA, CDR2 SQIVND (reference sequence). The length of the CDR3 is 14 residues. The CDR3 DNA reads TGTGCCAGTAGCGAAAGCTACTCTGGAAACACCATATATTTT. It codes for CASSESYSGNTIYF.

The chain links TRBV2 to TRBJ2-1; 11 nucleotides line up with TRBD2. The V gene end was trimmed by 1 base and the J gene end by 4 bases; junction bases not matched to a gene: 6. CDR3 length: 17 residues. Germline V gene lookup returns CDR1 SNHLY and CDR2 FYNNEI. The CDR3 region has the DNA TGTGCCAGCAGTGAAGACCTAGCGGGAGGATGGTACAATGAGCAGTTCTTC. This encodes CASSEDLAGGWYNEQFF.

This clone was recorded once. The rearrangement joins TRBV6-2 or TRBV6-3 to TRBJ2-1, with 11 nucleotides matching TRBD2. V lost 5 bases and J lost 4; bases outside the gene matches: 1. The CDR3 has 14 residues. CDR1 and CDR2 from the germline V gene are MNHEY and SVGEGT. This CDR3 reads CASSGTSGYNEQFF. As DNA, the CDR3 is TGTGCCAGCAGTGGGACTAGCGGTTACAATGAGCAGTTCTTC.

The chain links TRBV6-9 to TRBJ2-1, with D tentatively TRBD2 (6 bases). The CDR3 consists of 17 residues. Germline V gene data show CDR1 as MNHGY and CDR2 as SVAAGI. Between the trimmed V and J ends, which lost 1 base and 0 bases, there was a span of 13 bases. The CDR3 coding sequence is TGTGCCAGCAGTTATTGTGGGGACTCGAGCTCCTACAATGAGCAGTTCTTC. It translates to CASSYCGDSSSYNEQFF.

The chain uses TRBV4-2 and TRBJ1-1, with 8 bases aligning to TRBD1. With 1 base clipped from V and 6 bases from J, the junction kept 10 bases outside the gene matches. CDR3 length: 16 amino acids. Germline V gene lookup returns CDR1 LGHNA and CDR2 YNFKEQ. The CDR3 loop is CASSQVPLTGGAEAFF. As DNA, the CDR3 is TGTGCCAGCAGCCAAGTTCCGCTAACAGGGGGAGCTGAAGCTTTCTTT.

This rearrangement joins TRBV19 to TRBJ2-7; 10 bases are a match to TRBD2. Germline values: CDR1 LNHDA, CDR2 SQIVND (reference sequence). CDR3 size: 16 residues. The junction had 11 bases not matched to a gene; V was cut back by 5 bases and J by 4 bases. CDR3 DNA: TGTGCCAGTAGTCTCCAAGCGGGAGGGCATGATTACGAGCAGTACTTC. This translates into CASSLQAGGHDYEQYF.

The chain couples TRBV4-1 to TRBJ2-1; D remains ambiguous. Per the germline V gene, CDR1 is MGHRA and CDR2 is YSYEKL. V was cut by 1 base and J by 8 bases, with 15 bases left in between. CDR3 size: 15 residues. CDR3: CASSQGAGRWDEQFF. CDR3 in DNA: TGCGCCAGCAGCCAAGGCGCCGGACGATGGGATGAGCAGTTCTTC.

The CDR3 DNA follows: TGTGCCAGCAGCGGGACAGGGAATGGCCACGAGCAGTACTTC. Translation: CASSGTGNGHEQYF. The chain carries TRBV9 and TRBJ2-7; TRBD1 agrees at 8 bases. The CDR3 is 14 residues long. The V segment lost 3 bases and the J segment 5 bases; nucleotides outside the gene matches: 7. CDR1 is SGDLS, CDR2 YYNGEE, per germline.

This sequence joins TRBV6-2 or TRBV6-3 and TRBJ2-7, with D unclear. The V end lost 5 bases, the J end lost 3 bases, and 8 bases lay between the germline ends. The CDR3 contains 12 residues. Germline V gene data show CDR1 as MNHEY and CDR2 as SVGEGT. The CDR3 DNA is TGTGCCAGCAGTAGGACCGGCTACGAGCAGTACTTC. This sequence encodes CASSRTGYEQYF.

The J gene is TRBJ1-1, the V gene TRBV5-1, with 7 bases aligning to TRBD1. Trimming at V came to 1 base and at J to 1 base, leaving 4 bases not matched to a gene. Germline loops: CDR1 SGHRS, CDR2 YFSETQ. CDR3 length: 15 residues. The CDR3 is CASSLTGTANTEAFF. Here the CDR3 DNA reads TGCGCCAGCAGCTTGACTGGGACAGCGAACACTGAAGCTTTCTTT.

The rearrangement uses TRBV28 and TRBJ2-4, with 8 bases that match TRBD1. Trimming cost V 4 bases and J 7 bases; bases outside gene matches: 6. Germline CDR1 and CDR2: MDHEN and SYDVKM. The CDR3 is 14 amino acids. The CDR3 is CASSSGQGRNIQYF. The DNA of the CDR3 is TGTGCCAGCAGTTCAGGACAGGGTCGGAACATTCAGTACTTC.

This chain joins TRBV6-5 and TRBJ1-1; the D is unclear. CDR3 size: 14 residues. The germline gives CDR1 MNHEY, CDR2 SVGAGI. Trimming removed 8 bases from V and 0 bases from J, with 13 bases in between. The CDR3 nucleotides are TGTGCCAGCGGGGTGGATGGTATGAACACTGAAGCTTTCTTT. Its protein product is CASGVDGMNTEAFF.

The CDR3 protein is CASSYDANEKLFF. In DNA form, the CDR3 reads TGTGCCAGCAGTTACGACGCTAATGAAAAACTGTTTTTT. The J gene is TRBJ1-4, the V gene TRBV6-5; D remains unclear. This CDR3 is 13 amino acids long. Trimming cost V 2 bases and J 3 bases, with 4 bases left between them. Germline CDR1 is MNHEY and CDR2 is SVGAGI.

This chain joins TRBV5-1 and TRBJ2-1; 11 positions match TRBD2. The CDR3 totals 15 residues. With V trimmed by 3 bases and J by 7 bases, 6 bases remained unmatched. CDR1 SGHRS and CDR2 YFSETQ come from the germline V gene. The CDR3 DNA sequence: TGCGCCAGCAGCTCCGTAGCGGGAGGGAGTAATGAGCAGTTCTTC. Its translation is CASSSVAGGSNEQFF.

This clone was seen once. The chain is built from TRBV24-1 and TRBJ2-6; either TRBD1 or TRBD2 may supply D (5 bases each). This CDR3 comprises 21 residues. CDR1 and CDR2 (germline): KGHDR, SFDVKD. V dropped 4 bases and J dropped 0 bases, with 24 bases sitting between them. The CDR3 DNA reads as TGTGCCACCAGTGACTTCACTTTGGGGGATGACAGTGTCTCTGGGGCCAACGTCCTGACTTTC. It codes for CATSDFTLGDDSVSGANVLTF.

This chain connects TRBV9 to TRBJ2-5, with D possibly matching TRBD1 (6 bases). Germline V gene lookup returns CDR1 SGDLS and CDR2 YYNGEE. CDR3 length: 14 amino acids. Trimming removed 0 bases from V and 1 base from J, with 7 bases in between. The CDR3 loop is CASSVAQGQETQYF. CDR3 sequence (DNA): TGTGCCAGCAGCGTAGCACAGGGCCAAGAGACCCAGTACTTC.

The chain joins TRBV7-8 to TRBJ1-5; 7 nucleotides line up with TRBD1. Trimming took 5 bases from V and 7 from J; bases not matched to a gene: 11. The V gene's germline CDR1 is SGHVS and CDR2 FQNEAQ. There are 15 residues in the CDR3. CDR3 sequence reads: CASSLSGQVGQPQHF. The CDR3 DNA sequence: TGTGCCAGCAGCCTTAGCGGACAGGTGGGACAGCCCCAGCATTTT.